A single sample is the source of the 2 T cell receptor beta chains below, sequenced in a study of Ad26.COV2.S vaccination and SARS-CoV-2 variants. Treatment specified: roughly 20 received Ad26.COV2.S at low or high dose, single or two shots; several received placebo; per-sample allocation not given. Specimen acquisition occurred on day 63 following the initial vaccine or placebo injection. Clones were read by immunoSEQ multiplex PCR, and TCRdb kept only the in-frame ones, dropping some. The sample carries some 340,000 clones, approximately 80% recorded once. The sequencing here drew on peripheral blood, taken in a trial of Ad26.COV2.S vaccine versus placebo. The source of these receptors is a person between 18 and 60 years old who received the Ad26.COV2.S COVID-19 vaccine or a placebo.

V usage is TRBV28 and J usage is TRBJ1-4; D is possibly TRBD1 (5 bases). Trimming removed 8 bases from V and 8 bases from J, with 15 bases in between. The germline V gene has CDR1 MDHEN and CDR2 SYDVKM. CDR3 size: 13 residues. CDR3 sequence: CASRSGAWEKLFF. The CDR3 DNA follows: TGTGCCAGCCGTTCCGGGGCTTGGGAAAAACTGTTTTTT.

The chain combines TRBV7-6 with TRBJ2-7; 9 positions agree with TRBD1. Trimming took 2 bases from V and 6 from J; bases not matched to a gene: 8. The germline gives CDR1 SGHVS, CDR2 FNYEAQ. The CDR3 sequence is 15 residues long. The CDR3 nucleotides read TGTGCCAGCAGCTTAAGTACGGGACAGGGTATCGAGCAGTACTTC. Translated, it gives CASSLSTGQGIEQYF.